This TCR beta chain was sequenced in a study of cytomegalovirus exposure and HLA in healthy donors. Study-wide results and limits: With DRB1 most and HLA-C fewest, TCR association rates differed between HLA loci in a later analysis. For TCR beta chains, V- and J-gene trimming was later linked to a missense DCLRE1C variant.

On this clone itself: Its specificity is not known. Sequence at one end of the junction differs from germline and may be a read error.

PCR primers comprised 60 Vbeta and 13 Jbeta primers. Clones were read by immunoSEQ multiplex PCR, and TCRdb kept only the in-frame ones, dropping some. The sample lists some 200,000 clones; around 80% were seen once. CDR1 is SEHNR, CDR2 FQNEAQ, per germline (reference sequence). This CDR3 region has 13 residues. Material: PBMCs. The origin of this receptor is a girl under 10 years old in good health and CMV-seronegative. The rearrangement uses TRBV7-9 and TRBJ2-3; maybe TRBD2 (5 bases). The CDR3 loop is CSSSFSVGDTQYF. DNA for the CDR3: TGTTCCAGCAGCTTTAGCGTCGGGGATACGCAGTATTTT.